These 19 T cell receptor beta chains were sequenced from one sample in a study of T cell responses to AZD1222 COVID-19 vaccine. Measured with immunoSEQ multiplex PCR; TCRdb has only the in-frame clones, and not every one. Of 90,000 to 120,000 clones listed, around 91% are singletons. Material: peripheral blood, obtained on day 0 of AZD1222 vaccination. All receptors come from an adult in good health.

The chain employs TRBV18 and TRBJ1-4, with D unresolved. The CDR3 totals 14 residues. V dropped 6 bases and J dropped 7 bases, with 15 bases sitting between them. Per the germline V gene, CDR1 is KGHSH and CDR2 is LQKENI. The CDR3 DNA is TGTGCCAGCTCGTCAAGGAAGGAGGGTGAAAAACTGTTTTTT. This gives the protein CASSSRKEGEKLFF. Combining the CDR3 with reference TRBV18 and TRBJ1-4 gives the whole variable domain NAGVMQNPRHLVRRRGQEARLRCSPMKGHSHVYWYRQLPEEGLKFMVYLQKENIIDESGMPKERFSAEFPKEGPSILRIQQVVRGDSAAYFCASSSRKEGEKLFFGSGTQLSVL.

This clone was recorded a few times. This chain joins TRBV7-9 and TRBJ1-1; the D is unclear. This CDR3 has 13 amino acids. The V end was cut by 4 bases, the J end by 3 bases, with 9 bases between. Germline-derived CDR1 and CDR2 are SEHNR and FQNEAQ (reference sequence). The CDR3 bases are TGTGCCAGCAGCTACGGGCCATACACTGAAGCTTTCTTT. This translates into CASSYGPYTEAFF.

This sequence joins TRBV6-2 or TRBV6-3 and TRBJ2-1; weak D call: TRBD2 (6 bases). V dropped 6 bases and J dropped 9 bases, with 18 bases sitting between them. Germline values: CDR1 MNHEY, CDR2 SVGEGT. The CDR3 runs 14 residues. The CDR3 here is CASSSGGVRGEQFF. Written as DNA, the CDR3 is TGTGCCAGCAGCTCTGGAGGGGTTAGGGGTGAGCAGTTCTTC.

CDR3 region: CASSDTLSVDEKLFF. CDR3 nucleotide sequence: TGTGCCAGCAGTGACACCTTATCGGTAGACGAAAAACTGTTTTTT. This chain uses TRBV25-1 with TRBJ1-4; D remains unclear. The CDR3 is 15 residues long. Trimming stripped 3 bases from V and 8 bases from J, with 16 bases between. Germline-derived CDR1 and CDR2 are MGHDK and SYGVNS.

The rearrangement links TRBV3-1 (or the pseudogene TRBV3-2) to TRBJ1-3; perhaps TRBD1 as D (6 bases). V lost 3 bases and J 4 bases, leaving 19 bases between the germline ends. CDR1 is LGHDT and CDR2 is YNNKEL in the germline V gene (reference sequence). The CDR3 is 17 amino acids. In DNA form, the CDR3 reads TGTGCCAGCAGCCATTCCTCTTATTCCAGGGGCGGAAACACCATATATTTT. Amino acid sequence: CASSHSSYSRGGNTIYF.

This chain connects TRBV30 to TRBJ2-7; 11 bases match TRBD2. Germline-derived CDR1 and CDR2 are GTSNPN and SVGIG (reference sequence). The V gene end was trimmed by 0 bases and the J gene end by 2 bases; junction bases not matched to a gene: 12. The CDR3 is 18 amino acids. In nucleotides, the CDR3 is TGTGCCTGGAGTGTACTAAGGGCTAGCGGGGGGTTAACCTACGAGCAGTACTTC. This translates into CAWSVLRASGGLTYEQYF.

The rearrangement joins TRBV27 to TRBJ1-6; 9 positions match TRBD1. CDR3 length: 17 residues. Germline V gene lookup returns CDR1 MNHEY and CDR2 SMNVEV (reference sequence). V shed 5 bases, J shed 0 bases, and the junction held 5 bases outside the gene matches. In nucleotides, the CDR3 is TGTGCCAGCAGTCCAGGACAGGGGAGCTCCTATAATTCACCCCTCCACTTT. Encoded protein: CASSPGQGSSYNSPLHF.

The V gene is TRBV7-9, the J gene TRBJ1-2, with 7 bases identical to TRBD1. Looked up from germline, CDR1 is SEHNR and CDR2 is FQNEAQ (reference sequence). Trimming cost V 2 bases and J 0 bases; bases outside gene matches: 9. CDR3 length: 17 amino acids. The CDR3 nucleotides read TGTGCCAGCAGCTTAACGGGACAGAGCTTTACTAACTATGGCTACACCTTC. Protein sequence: CASSLTGQSFTNYGYTF.

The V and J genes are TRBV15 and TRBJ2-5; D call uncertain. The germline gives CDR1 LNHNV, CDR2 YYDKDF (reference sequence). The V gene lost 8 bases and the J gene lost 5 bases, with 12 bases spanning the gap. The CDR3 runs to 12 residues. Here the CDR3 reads CATARGLETQYF. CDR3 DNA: TGTGCCACCGCTAGAGGTCTCGAGACCCAGTACTTC.

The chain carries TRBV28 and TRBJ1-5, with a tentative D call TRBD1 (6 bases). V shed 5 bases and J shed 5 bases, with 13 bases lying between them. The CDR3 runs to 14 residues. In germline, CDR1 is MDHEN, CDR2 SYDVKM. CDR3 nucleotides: TGTGCCAGCAGTACGCAGGGGTCCCATCAGCCCCAGCATTTT. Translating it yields CASSTQGSHQPQHF. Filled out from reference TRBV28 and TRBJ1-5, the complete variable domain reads DVKVTQSSRYLVKRTGEKVFLECVQDMDHENMFWYRQDPGLGLRLIYFSYDVKMKEKGDIPEGYSVSREKKERFSLILESASTNQTSMYLCASSTQGSHQPQHFGDGTRLSIL.

The CDR3 is CASSNSGTAYEAFF. CDR3 DNA: TGTGCCAGCAGTAATTCTGGGACAGCTTATGAAGCTTTCTTT. The genes are TRBV6-5 and TRBJ1-1; 7 bases align to TRBD1. The V gene's germline CDR1 is MNHEY and CDR2 SVGAGI. The CDR3 has 14 residues. Germline trimming cut 5 bases from V and 7 bases from J; bases unmatched to any gene: 10.

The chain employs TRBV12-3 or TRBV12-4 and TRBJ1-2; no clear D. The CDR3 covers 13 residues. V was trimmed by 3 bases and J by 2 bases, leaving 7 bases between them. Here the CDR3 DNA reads TGTGCCAGCAGTTTGTTTCTAAACTATGGCTACACCTTC. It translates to CASSLFLNYGYTF.

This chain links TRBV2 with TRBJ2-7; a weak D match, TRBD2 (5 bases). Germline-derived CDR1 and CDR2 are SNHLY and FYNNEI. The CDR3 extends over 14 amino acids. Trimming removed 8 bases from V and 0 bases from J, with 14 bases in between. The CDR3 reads CASFDEGGSYEQYF. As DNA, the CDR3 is TGTGCCAGCTTCGATGAGGGTGGCTCCTACGAGCAGTACTTC.

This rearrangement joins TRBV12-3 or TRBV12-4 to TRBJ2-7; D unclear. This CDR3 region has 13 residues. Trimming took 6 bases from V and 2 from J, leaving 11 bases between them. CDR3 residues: CASSGSSAYEQYF. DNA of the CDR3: TGTGCCAGCAGCGGATCCTCCGCCTACGAGCAGTACTTC.

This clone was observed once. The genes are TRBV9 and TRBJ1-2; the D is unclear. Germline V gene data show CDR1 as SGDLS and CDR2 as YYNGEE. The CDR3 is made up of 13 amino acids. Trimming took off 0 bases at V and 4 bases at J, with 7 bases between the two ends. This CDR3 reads CASSVEGAYGYTF. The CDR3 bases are TGTGCCAGCAGCGTAGAGGGAGCCTATGGCTACACCTTC. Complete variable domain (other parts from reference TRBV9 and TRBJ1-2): DSGVTQTPKHLITATGQRVTLRCSPRSGDLSVYWYQQSLDQGLQFLIQYYNGEERAKGNILERFSAQQFPDLHSELNLSSLELGDSALYFCASSVEGAYGYTFGSGTRLTVV.

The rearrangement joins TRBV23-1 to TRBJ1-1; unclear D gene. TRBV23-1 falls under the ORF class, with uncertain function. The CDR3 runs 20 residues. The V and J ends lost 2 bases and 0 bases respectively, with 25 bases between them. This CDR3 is CASSQPHAAALQSMNTEAFF. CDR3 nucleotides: TGCGCCAGCAGTCAACCCCACGCAGCGGCGCTCCAATCCATGAACACTGAAGCTTTCTTT.

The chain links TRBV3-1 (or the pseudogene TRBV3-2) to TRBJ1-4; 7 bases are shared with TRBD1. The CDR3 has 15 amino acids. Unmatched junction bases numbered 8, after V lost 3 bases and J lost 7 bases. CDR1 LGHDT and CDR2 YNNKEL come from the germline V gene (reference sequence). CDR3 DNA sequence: TGTGCCAGCAGCCAGTCTGACAGGGTTGGTGAAAAACTGTTTTTT. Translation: CASSQSDRVGEKLFF.

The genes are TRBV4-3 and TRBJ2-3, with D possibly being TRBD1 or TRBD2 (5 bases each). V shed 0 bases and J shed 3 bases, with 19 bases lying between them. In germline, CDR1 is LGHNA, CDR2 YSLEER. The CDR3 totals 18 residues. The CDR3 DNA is TGCGCCAGCAGCCAAGATTCAAGGGACCTAATCGGGACAGATACGCAGTATTTT. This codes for CASSQDSRDLIGTDTQYF.

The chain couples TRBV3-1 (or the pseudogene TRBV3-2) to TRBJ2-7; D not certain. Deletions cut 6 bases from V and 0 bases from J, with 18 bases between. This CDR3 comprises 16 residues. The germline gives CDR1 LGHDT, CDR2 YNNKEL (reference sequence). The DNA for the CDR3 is TGTGCCAGCAGTAGCCCCGCCAGGTCGAGCTCCTACGAGCAGTACTTC. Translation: CASSSPARSSSYEQYF.